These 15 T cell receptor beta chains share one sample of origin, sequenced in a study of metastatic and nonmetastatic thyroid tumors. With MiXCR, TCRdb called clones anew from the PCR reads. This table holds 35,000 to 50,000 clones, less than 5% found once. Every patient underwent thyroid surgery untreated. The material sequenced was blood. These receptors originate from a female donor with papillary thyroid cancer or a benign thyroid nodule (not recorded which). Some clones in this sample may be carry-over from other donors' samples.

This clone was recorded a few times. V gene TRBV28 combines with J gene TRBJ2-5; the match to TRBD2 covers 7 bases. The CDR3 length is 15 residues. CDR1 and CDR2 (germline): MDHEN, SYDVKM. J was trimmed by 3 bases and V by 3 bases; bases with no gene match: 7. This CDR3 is CASSFTRREKETQYF. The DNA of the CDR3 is TGTGCCAGCAGTTTCACCCGGCGGGAGAAAGAGACCCAGTACTTC.

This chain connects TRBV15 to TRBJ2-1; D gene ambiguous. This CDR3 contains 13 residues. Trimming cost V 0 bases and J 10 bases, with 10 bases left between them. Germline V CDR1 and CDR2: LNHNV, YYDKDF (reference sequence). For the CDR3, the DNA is TGTGCCACCAGCAGAGATTTAGAGAGAGAGCAGTTCTTC. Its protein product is CATSRDLEREQFF.

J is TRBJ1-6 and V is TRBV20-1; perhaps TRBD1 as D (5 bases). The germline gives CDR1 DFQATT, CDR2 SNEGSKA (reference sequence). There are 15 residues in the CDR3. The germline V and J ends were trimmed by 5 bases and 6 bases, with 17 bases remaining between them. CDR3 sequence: CSASRQGIGNSPLHF. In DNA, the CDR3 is TGCAGTGCTTCCCGCCAGGGAATTGGTAATTCACCCCTCCACTTT.

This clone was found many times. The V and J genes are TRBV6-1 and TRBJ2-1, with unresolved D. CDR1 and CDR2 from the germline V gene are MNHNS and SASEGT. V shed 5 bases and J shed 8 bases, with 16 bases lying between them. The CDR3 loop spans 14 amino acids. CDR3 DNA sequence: TGTGCCAGCAGTTACCTCCATCAGGCCCATGAGCAGTTCTTC. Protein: CASSYLHQAHEQFF.

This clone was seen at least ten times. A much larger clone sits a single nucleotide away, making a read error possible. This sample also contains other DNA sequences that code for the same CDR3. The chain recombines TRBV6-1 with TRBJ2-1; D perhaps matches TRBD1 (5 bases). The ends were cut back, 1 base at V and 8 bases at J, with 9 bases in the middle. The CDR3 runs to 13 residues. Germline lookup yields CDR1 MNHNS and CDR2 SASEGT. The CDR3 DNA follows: TGTGCCAGCAGTGAAGTTTGGGGCGATGAGCAGTTCTTC. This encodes CASSEVWGDEQFF.

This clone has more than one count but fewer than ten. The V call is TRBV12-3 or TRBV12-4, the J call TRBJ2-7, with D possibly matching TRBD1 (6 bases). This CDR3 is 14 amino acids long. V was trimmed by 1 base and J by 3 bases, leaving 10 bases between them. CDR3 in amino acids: CASSLDREFYEQYF. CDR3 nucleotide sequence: TGTGCCAGCAGTTTAGACAGGGAGTTCTACGAGCAGTACTTC.

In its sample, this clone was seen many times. The CDR3 sequence is CASRSMEGATDTQYF. CDR3 coding DNA: TGCGCCAGCAGATCCATGGAGGGGGCTACAGATACGCAGTATTTT. The V gene is TRBV5-1, the J gene TRBJ2-3, with D possibly matching TRBD1 (7 bases). V gave up 5 bases and J gave up 3 bases, with 16 bases separating them. The CDR3 runs 15 residues. Germline CDR1 SGHRS, CDR2 YFSETQ.

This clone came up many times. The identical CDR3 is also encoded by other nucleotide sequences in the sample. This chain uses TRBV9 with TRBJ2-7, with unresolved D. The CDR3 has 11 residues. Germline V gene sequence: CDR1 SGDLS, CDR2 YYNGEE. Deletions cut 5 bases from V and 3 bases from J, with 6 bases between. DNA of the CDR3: TGTGCCAGCAGGACTTACTACGAGCAGTACTTC. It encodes CASRTYYEQYF.

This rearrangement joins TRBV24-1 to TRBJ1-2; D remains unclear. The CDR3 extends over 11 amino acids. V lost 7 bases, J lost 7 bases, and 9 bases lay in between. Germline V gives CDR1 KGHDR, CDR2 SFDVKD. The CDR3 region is CATSEGFGYTF. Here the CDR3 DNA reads TGTGCCACCAGCGAAGGATTTGGCTACACCTTC.

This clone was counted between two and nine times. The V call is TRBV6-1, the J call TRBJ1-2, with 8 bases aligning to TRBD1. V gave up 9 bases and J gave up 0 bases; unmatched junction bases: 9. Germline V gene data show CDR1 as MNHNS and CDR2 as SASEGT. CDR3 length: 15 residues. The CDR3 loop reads CASKVQGAANYGYTF. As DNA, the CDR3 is TGTGCCAGTAAGGTCCAGGGGGCGGCTAACTATGGCTACACCTTC.

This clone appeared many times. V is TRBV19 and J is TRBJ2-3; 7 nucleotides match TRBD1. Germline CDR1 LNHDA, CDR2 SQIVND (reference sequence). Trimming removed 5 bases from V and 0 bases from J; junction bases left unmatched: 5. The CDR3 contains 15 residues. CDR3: CASSASGQSTDTQYF. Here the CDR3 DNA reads TGTGCCAGTAGTGCCTCGGGACAGAGCACAGATACGCAGTATTTT.

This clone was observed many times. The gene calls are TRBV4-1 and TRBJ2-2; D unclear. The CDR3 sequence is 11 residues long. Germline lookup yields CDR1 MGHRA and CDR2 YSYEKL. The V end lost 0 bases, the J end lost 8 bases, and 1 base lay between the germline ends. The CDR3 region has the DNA TGCGCCAGCAGCCAAGATGGGGAGCTGTTTTTT. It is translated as CASSQDGELFF.

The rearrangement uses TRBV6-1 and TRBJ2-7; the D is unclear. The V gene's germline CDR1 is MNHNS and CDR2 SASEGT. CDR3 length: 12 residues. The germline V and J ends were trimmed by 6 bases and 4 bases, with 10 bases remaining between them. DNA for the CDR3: TGTGCCAGCAGCCATGCGGTATACGAGCAGTACTTC. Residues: CASSHAVYEQYF.

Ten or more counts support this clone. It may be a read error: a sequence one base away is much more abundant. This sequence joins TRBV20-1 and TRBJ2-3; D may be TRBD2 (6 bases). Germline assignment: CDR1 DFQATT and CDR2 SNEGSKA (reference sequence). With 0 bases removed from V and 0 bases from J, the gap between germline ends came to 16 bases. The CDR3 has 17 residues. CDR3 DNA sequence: TGCAGTGCTAGAGAGATGGAGGGCATCACTAGCACAGATACGCAGTATTTT. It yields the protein CSAREMEGITSTDTQYF.

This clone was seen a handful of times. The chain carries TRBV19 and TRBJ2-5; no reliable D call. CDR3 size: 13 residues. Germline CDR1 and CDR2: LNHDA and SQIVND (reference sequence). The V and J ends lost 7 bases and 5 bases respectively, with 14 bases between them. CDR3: CASKGLGYETQYF. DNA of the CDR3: TGTGCCAGTAAGGGTCTGGGATATGAGACCCAGTACTTC.